This T cell receptor beta chain appears in the sequencing data of a study of control samples from healthy donors and cancer patients. CDR3 length: 16 residues. Unmatched junction bases numbered 4, after V lost 0 bases and J lost 2 bases. CDR1 and CDR2 (germline): SGHKS, YYEKEE (reference sequence). Using immunoSEQ multiplex PCR, the repertoire was profiled, and TCRdb retains in-frame clones only, with some absent. Counted here are about 46,000 clones, 88% occurring once; the ten biggest clones make up about 39%. The sequence was obtained from a man aged 50 to 60 with head and neck cancer. The J gene is TRBJ1-5, the V gene TRBV5-5, with 8 bases identical to TRBD1. Specimen: PBMCs. The CDR3 nucleotides read TGTGCCAGCAGCTTGGGACCGGGACAGGGCAATCAGCCCCAGCATTTT. Translated, it gives CASSLGPGQGNQPQHF.